This entry describes one TCR beta chain. Its specificity is unknown. Diagnostic assessment was based on clinical symptoms, serum thyroxine and TRAb, thyroid ultrasound and orbital computed tomography. Extraction of PBMCs used 10 ml of fresh peripheral blood. This sample is part of a study of T cells in Graves' hyperthyroidism and ophthalmopathy. Overall study results and limits: Ophthalmopathy was distinguished from stable hyperthyroidism by 13 V-J signatures.

Amplification of TCR beta CDR3 regions used RNA as the template. The TCR CDR3 first-round RT-PCR relied on the HTBI primer set. MiXCR was run by TCRdb on the multiplex PCR reads, yielding one entry per CDR3 protein. Here the sample spans some 690,000 distinct CDR3 sequences, roughly 17% being singletons. After removal of 4 bases from V and 11 bases from J, the junction contained 7 bases not matched to a gene. Germline CDR1 and CDR2: GTSNPN and SVGIG (reference sequence). The CDR3 totals 13 residues. Sequencing input: blood. This TCR was sampled from a man in his fifties or sixties with Graves' hyperthyroidism. V is TRBV30 and J is TRBJ1-6, with TRBD1 matching over 8 bases. The CDR3 nucleotides read TGTGCCTGGAATGGACAGGGTCTGACACCCCTCCACTTT. Its translation: CAWNGQGLTPLHF.